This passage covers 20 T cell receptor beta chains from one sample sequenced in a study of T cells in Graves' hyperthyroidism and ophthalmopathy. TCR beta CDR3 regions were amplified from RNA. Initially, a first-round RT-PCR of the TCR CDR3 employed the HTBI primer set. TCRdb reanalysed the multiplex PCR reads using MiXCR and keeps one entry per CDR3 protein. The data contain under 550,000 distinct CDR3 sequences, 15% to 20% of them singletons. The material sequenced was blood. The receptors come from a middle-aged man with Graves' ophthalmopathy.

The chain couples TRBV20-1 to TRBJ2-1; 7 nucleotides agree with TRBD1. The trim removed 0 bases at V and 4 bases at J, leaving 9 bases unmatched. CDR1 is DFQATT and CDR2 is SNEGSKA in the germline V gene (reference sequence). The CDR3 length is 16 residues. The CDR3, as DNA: TGCAGTGCTAGAGACTCGGACAGGCCAGTTTACAATGAGCAGTTCTTC. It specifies CSARDSDRPVYNEQFF.

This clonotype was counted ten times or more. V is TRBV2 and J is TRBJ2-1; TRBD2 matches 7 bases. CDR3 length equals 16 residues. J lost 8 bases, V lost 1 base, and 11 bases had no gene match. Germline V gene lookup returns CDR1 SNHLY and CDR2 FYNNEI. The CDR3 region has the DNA TGTGCCAGCAGTGAAGAGGGAGGGCCTCTTTTGGATGAGCAGTTCTTC. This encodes CASSEEGGPLLDEQFF.

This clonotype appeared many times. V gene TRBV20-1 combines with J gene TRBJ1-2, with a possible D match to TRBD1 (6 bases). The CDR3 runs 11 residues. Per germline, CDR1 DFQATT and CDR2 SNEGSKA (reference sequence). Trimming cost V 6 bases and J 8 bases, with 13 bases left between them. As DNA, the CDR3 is TGCAGTGCCCAGGCAGGGGTCGGCTACACCTTC. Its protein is CSAQAGVGYTF.

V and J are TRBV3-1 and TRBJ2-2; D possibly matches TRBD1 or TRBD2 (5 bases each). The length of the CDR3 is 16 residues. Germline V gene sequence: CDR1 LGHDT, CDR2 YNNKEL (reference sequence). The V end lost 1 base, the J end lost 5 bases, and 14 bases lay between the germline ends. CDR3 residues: CASSQAGAGVTGELFF. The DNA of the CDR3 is TGTGCCAGCAGCCAAGCTGGGGCGGGCGTGACCGGGGAGCTGTTTTTT.

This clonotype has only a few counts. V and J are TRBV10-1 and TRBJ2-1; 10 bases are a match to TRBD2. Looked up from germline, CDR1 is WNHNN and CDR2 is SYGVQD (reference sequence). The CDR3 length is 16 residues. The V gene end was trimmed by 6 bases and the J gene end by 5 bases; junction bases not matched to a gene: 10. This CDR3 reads CASRGGPAGGNNEQFF. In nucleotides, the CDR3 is TGCGCCAGCAGGGGAGGTCCAGCGGGGGGGAACAATGAGCAGTTCTTC.

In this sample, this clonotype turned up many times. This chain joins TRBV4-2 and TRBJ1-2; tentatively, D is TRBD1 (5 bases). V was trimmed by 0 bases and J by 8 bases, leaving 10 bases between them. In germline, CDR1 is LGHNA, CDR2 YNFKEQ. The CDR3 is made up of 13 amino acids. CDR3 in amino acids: CASSQEYGGGYTF. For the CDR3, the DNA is TGTGCCAGCAGCCAAGAGTACGGGGGAGGCTACACCTTC.

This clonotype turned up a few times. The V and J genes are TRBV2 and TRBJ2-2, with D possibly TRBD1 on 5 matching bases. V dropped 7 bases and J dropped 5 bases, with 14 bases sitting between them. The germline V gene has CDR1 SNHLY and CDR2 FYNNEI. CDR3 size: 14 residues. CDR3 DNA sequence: TGTGCCAGCACCTGGGGCCTAGGGACCGGGGAGCTGTTTTTT. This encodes CASTWGLGTGELFF.

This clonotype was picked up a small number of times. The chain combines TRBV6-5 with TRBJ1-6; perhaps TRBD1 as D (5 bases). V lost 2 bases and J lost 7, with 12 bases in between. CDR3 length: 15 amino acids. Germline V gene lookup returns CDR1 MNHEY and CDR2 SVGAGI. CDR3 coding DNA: TGTGCCAGCAGTTACAGTGGGACGGCCAATTCACCCCTCCACTTT. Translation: CASSYSGTANSPLHF.

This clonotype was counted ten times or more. For the CDR3, the DNA is TGTGCCAGCAGTTTACCAGCAAATCAGCCCCAGCATTTT. It yields the protein CASSLPANQPQHF. The chain combines TRBV12-3 or TRBV12-4 with TRBJ1-5; D is unclear. V was clipped by 2 bases and J by 4 bases, with 6 bases between them. The CDR3 consists of 13 residues.

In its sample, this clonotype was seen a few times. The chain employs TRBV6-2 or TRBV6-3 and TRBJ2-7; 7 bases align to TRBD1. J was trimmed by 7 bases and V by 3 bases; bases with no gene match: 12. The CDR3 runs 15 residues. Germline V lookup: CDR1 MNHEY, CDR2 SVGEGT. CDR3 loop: CASSYVRQGVGEQYF. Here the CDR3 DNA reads TGTGCCAGCAGTTATGTGCGGCAGGGGGTTGGTGAGCAGTACTTC.

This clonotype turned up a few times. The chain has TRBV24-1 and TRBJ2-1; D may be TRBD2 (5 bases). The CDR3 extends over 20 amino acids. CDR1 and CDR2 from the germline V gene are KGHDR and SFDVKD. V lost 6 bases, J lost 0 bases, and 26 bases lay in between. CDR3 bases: TGTGCCACCAGTATACCCGCCGGGGATTCGGGCGGTAGCTCCTACAATGAGCAGTTCTTC. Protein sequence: CATSIPAGDSGGSSYNEQFF.

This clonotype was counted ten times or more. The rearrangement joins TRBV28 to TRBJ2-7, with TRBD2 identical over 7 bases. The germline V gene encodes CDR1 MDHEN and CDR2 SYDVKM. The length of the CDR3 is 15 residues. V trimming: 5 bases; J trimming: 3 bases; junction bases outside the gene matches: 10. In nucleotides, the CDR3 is TGTGCCAGCAGTCCGCTAGCGGAAAATCTCTACGAGCAGTACTTC. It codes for CASSPLAENLYEQYF.

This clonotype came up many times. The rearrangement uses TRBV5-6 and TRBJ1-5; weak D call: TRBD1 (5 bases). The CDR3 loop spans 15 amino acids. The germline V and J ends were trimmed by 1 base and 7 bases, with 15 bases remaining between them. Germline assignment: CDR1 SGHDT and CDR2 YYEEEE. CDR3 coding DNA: TGTGCCAGCAGCTTGAGCCCACAGGTATCCCAGCCCCAGCATTTT. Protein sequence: CASSLSPQVSQPQHF.

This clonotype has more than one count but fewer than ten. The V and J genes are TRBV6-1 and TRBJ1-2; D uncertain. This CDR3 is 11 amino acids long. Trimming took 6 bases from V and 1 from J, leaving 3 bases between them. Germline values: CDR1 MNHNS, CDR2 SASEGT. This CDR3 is CASRINYGYTF. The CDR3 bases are TGTGCCAGCAGGATTAACTATGGCTACACCTTC.

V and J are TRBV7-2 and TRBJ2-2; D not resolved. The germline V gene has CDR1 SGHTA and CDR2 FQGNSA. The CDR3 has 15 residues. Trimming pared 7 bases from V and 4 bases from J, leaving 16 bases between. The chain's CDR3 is CASTNSFRTTGELFF. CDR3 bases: TGTGCCAGCACCAACTCCTTTAGAACCACCGGGGAGCTGTTTTTT.

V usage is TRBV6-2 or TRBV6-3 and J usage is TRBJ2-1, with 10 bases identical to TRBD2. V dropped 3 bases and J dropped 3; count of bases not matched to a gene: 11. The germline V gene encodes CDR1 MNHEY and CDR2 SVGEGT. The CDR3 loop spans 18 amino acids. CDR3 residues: CASSYRASGSPHYNEQFF. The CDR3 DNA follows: TGTGCCAGCAGTTATCGGGCTAGCGGGAGCCCCCACTACAATGAGCAGTTCTTC.

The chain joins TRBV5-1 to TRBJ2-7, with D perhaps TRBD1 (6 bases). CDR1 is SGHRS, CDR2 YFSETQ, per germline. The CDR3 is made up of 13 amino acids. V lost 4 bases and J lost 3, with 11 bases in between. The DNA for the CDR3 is TGCGCCAGCAGCAACGGACAGCACTACGAGCAGTACTTC. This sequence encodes CASSNGQHYEQYF.

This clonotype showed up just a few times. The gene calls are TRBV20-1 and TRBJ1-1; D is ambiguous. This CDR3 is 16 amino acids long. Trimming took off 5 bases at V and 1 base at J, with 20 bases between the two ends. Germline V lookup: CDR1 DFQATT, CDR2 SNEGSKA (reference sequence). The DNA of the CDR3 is TGCAGTGCTCCCCCCCTCGGCAAGGGTGGGAACACTGAAGCTTTCTTT. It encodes CSAPPLGKGGNTEAFF.

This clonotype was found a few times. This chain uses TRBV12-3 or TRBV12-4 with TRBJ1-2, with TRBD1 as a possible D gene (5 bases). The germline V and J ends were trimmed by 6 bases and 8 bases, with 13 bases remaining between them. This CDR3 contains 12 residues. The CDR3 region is CASRDRSSGYTF. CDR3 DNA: TGTGCCAGCAGAGACAGATCCAGCGGCTACACCTTC.

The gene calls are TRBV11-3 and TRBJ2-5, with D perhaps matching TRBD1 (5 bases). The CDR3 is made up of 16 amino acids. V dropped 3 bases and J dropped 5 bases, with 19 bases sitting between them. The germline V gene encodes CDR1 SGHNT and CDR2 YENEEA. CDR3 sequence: CASSFGQGTNIETQYF. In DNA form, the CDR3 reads TGTGCCAGCAGCTTCGGGCAGGGAACGAATATTGAGACCCAGTACTTC.